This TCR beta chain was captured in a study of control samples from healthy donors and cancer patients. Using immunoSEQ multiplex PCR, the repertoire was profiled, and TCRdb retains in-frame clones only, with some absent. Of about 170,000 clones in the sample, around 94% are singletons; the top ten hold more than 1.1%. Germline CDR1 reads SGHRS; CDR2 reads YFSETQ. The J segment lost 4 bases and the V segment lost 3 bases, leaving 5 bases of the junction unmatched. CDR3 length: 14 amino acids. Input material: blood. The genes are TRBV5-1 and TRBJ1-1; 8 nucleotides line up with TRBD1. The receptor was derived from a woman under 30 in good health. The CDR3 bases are TGCGCCAGCAGCTCCACACAGGGGGGCACTGAAGCTTTCTTT. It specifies CASSSTQGGTEAFF.